This T cell receptor beta chain derives from a study of shared clonotypes between healthy human individuals. Some clones are missing from TCRdb's copy, which holds only in-frame ones; the method was immunoSEQ multiplex PCR. The top ten clones hold 1.4% to 1.5% of a sample with over a million clones, approximately 76% of them seen once. Germline CDR1 and CDR2: SQVTM and ANQGSEA. CDR3 length equals 12 residues. Trimming took off 6 bases at V and 7 bases at J, with 15 bases between the two ends. Material: memory CD4+ T cells sorted from blood. Noted subset: CD45RA-negative fraction. The sequence came from a young man in good health. The chain has TRBV29-1 and TRBJ1-2; TRBD1 is a possible D gene (5 bases). CDR3 bases: TGCAGCGTGGTCCTCGATGGGGGTGGCTACACCTTC. It yields the protein CSVVLDGGGYTF.